The table lists the clone carrying this T cell receptor beta chain with a few counts. Antigen unknown. This entry comes from a study of T cells after yellow fever vaccination. Findings and caveats of the study: Among primary-vaccination clones, most reappeared after the booster, at 95% to 96% for CD4 and about 90% for CD8.

For TCR, cDNA came from 5'RACE template switching, which added a universal primer site and UMIs. A single record per CDR3 protein comes from TCRdb applying MiXCR to the 5' RACE reads. The sample has around 100,000 distinct CDR3 sequences, 8.4% seen once. The V and J ends lost 2 bases and 4 bases respectively, with 4 bases between them. Germline CDR1 and CDR2: SGHAT and FQNNGV. This CDR3 region has 12 residues. This clonotype was obtained from a man aged 30-40 years who received the YFV17D yellow fever vaccine. The rearrangement uses TRBV11-2 and TRBJ2-3; D gene ambiguous. The specimen was CD8+ T cells sorted from PBMCs, collected 45 days after the yellow fever booster vaccination. CDR3 protein: CASSLNADTQYF. CDR3 bases: TGTGCCAGCAGCTTAAACGCAGATACGCAGTATTTT.